Listed here are 15 T cell receptor beta chains from one sample, sequenced in a study of cytomegalovirus exposure and HLA in healthy donors. A multiplex PCR was run with 60 Vbeta primers and 13 Jbeta primers. Profiled with immunoSEQ multiplex PCR; TCRdb holds only in-frame clones, not every one. The data contain around 190,000 clones, more than 75% of them singletons. What was sequenced was PBMCs. Source of these receptors: a woman aged 18-29 years in good health and CMV-seronegative.

The V call is TRBV2, the J call TRBJ2-1, with a weak D call TRBD2 (6 bases). V was clipped by 3 bases and J by 0 bases, with 9 bases between them. CDR3 length: 15 amino acids. Germline V gene sequence: CDR1 SNHLY, CDR2 FYNNEI. The CDR3 reads CASSDYGSSYNEQFF. CDR3 sequence (DNA): TGTGCCAGCAGTGATTACGGGAGCTCCTACAATGAGCAGTTCTTC. Combining the CDR3 with reference TRBV2 and TRBJ2-1 gives the whole variable domain EPEVTQTPSHQVTQMGQEVILRCVPISNHLYFYWYRQILGQKVEFLVSFYNNEISEKSEIFDDQFSVERPDGSNFTLKIRSTKLEDSAMYFCASSDYGSSYNEQFFGPGTRLTVL.

The chain's CDR3 is CASSLVRSITDTQYF. The CDR3 DNA is TGTGCCAGCAGCTTAGTCCGGTCGATCACAGATACGCAGTATTTT. The V call is TRBV7-9, the J call TRBJ2-3; D uncertain. This CDR3 spans 15 amino acids. Germline V gene sequence: CDR1 SEHNR, CDR2 FQNEAQ (reference sequence). With 1 base removed from V and 2 bases from J, the gap between germline ends came to 10 bases. Supplemented by reference TRBV7-9 and TRBJ2-3, the full variable domain reads DTGVSQNPRHKITKRGQNVTFRCDPISEHNRLYWYRQTLGQGPEFLTYFQNEAQLEKSRLLSDRFSAERPKGSFSTLEIQRTEQGDSAMYLCASSLVRSITDTQYFGPGTRLTVL.

This clone has only a few counts. The gene calls are TRBV5-1 and TRBJ1-4; TRBD1 is a possible D gene (6 bases). The V and J ends lost 2 bases and 0 bases respectively, with 11 bases between them. Germline lookup yields CDR1 SGHRS and CDR2 YFSETQ. CDR3 length: 16 amino acids. CDR3 nucleotide sequence: TGCGCCAGCAGCTTAGGGGACAAAGCAACTAATGAAAAACTGTTTTTT. This codes for CASSLGDKATNEKLFF.

The chain has TRBV2 and TRBJ1-2, with TRBD1 identical over 8 bases. Germline V gene lookup returns CDR1 SNHLY and CDR2 FYNNEI. The CDR3 sequence is 14 residues long. With V trimmed by 2 bases and J by 8 bases, 7 bases remained unmatched. CDR3 nucleotides: TGTGCCAGCAGTGAATCCCCGACAGGGGCGGGCTACACCTTC. As protein: CASSESPTGAGYTF. The full variable domain, completed using reference TRBV2 and TRBJ1-2, is EPEVTQTPSHQVTQMGQEVILRCVPISNHLYFYWYRQILGQKVEFLVSFYNNEISEKSEIFDDQFSVERPDGSNFTLKIRSTKLEDSAMYFCASSESPTGAGYTFGSGTRLTVV.

This chain uses TRBV5-1 with TRBJ2-1, with 8 bases that match TRBD2. Losses at the gene ends were 3 bases for V and 8 bases for J; bases not matched to a gene: 19. The CDR3 has 18 residues. Germline values: CDR1 SGHRS, CDR2 YFSETQ. This CDR3 is CASSSYWGGGNGMDEQFF. CDR3 sequence (DNA): TGCGCCAGCAGCTCCTATTGGGGCGGGGGGAACGGAATGGATGAGCAGTTCTTC.

The chain is built from TRBV4-2 and TRBJ2-7, with no clear D. This CDR3 comprises 15 residues. With 1 base removed from V and 4 bases from J, the gap between germline ends came to 14 bases. The germline gives CDR1 LGHNA, CDR2 YNFKEQ. The CDR3 coding sequence is TGTGCCAGCAGCCAAGTGTCGGTACCGAAATACGAGCAGTACTTC. It specifies CASSQVSVPKYEQYF.

This clone was counted once. The chain couples TRBV5-6 to TRBJ2-1; D remains ambiguous. The CDR3 has 15 residues. Germline V gene sequence: CDR1 SGHDT, CDR2 YYEEEE. V lost 1 base, J lost 3 bases, and 11 bases lay in between. CDR3 sequence: CASSLPHKHYNEQFF. CDR3 coding DNA: TGTGCCAGCAGCTTGCCGCATAAACACTACAATGAGCAGTTCTTC. Full variable domain (remainder filled in from reference TRBV5-6 and TRBJ2-1): DAGVTQSPTHLIKTRGQQVTLRCSPKSGHDTVSWYQQALGQGPQFIFQYYEEEERQRGNFPDRFSGHQFPNYSSELNVNALLLGDSALYLCASSLPHKHYNEQFFGPGTRLTVL.

Points on this clone: Other DNA sequences of this sample code for an identical CDR3. The J gene is TRBJ1-2, the V gene TRBV7-9; D is unresolved. From germline, CDR1 is SEHNR and CDR2 FQNEAQ (reference sequence). This CDR3 is built from 13 residues. The ends were cut back, 5 bases at V and 2 bases at J, with 9 bases in the middle. CDR3 nucleotide sequence: TGTGCCAGCAGCGCCCGGGAGAACTATGGCTACACCTTC. Amino acid sequence: CASSARENYGYTF.

This chain links TRBV21-1 with TRBJ2-1; the D call in the table, TRBD2, was not verified against the DNA. TRBV21-1 is termed a pseudogene. The CDR3 has 15 amino acids. Here the CDR3 reads CASTAAGEVFNEQFF. The CDR3 DNA is TGTGCCAGCACGGCGGCGGGAGAGGTCTTCAATGAGCAGTTCTTC.

The chain combines TRBV18 with TRBJ1-2, with 8 bases matching TRBD1. The CDR3 totals 15 residues. The junction had 9 bases not matched to a gene; V was cut back by 6 bases and J by 3 bases. From germline, CDR1 is KGHSH and CDR2 LQKENI. In nucleotides, the CDR3 is TGTGCCAGCTCCCTGGACAGGGAAGGATACTATGGCTACACCTTC. It translates to CASSLDREGYYGYTF.

This clone was seen a few times. The CDR3: CASTWGREQYF. CDR3 sequence (DNA): TGTGCCAGCACATGGGGGAGGGAGCAGTACTTC. This chain uses TRBV6-5 with TRBJ2-7, with D perhaps matching TRBD2 (6 bases). The CDR3 consists of 11 residues. Germline CDR1 is MNHEY and CDR2 is SVGAGI. V lost 7 bases and J 7 bases, leaving 11 bases between the germline ends.

About this clone: Other nucleotide sequences in the sample specify the same CDR3. The V call is TRBV27, the J call TRBJ2-7; D perhaps matches TRBD2 (5 bases). CDR3 length equals 14 residues. Germline V gene sequence: CDR1 MNHEY, CDR2 SMNVEV (reference sequence). Trimming stripped 0 bases from V and 4 bases from J, with 10 bases between. The DNA for the CDR3 is TGTGCCAGCAGTTTATCGAGCGGAGCTTACGAGCAGTACTTC. Translated: CASSLSSGAYEQYF.

The chain employs TRBV6-6 and TRBJ2-1, with D unresolved. CDR1 and CDR2 from the germline V gene are MNHNY and SVGAGI (reference sequence). With 0 bases removed from V and 6 bases from J, the gap between germline ends came to 9 bases. This CDR3 region has 14 residues. This CDR3 is CASSYSFEVNEQFF. The CDR3 DNA sequence: TGTGCCAGCAGTTACTCTTTTGAGGTCAATGAGCAGTTCTTC.

CDR3 nucleotides: TGTGCCAGCAGCCCAAGCGGGAGGGCCGACGATGAGCAGTTCTTC. Translating it yields CASSPSGRADDEQFF. The chain uses TRBV5-4 and TRBJ2-1; TRBD2 matches 10 bases. Germline trimming cut 4 bases from V and 8 bases from J; bases unmatched to any gene: 9. The CDR3 extends over 15 amino acids. CDR1 SGHNT and CDR2 YYREEE come from the germline V gene (reference sequence).

This clone has only one observation. The rearrangement joins TRBV19 to TRBJ1-3, with 9 bases identical to TRBD1. The trim removed 6 bases at V and 2 bases at J, leaving 5 bases unmatched. The CDR3 sequence is 15 residues long. Germline lookup yields CDR1 LNHDA and CDR2 SQIVND (reference sequence). CDR3 in amino acids: CASRSRDRAGNTIYF. The CDR3, as DNA: TGTGCCAGTAGGTCCCGGGACAGGGCTGGAAACACCATATATTTT.